This record looks at one T cell receptor (beta chain) sequence and its context. Its antigen is still unknown. This CDR3 is 12 amino acids long. Trimming left V 8 bases short and J 1 base short, with 8 bases between. The V gene's germline CDR1 is MNHNS and CDR2 SASEGT. The data were obtained in a study of CD4+ T cells in melanoma. Study results and caveats: CD8+ T cell, macrophage and B cell function reportedly correlated with neoantigen-specific CD4+ T cells.

The assay was immunoSEQ multiplex PCR, and TCRdb's table has in-frame clones only and misses some. This sample has roughly 10,000 clones, with roughly two thirds found just once. The sample taken for sequencing was cells from a culture (not recorded whether cultured in vitro). The rearrangement links TRBV6-1 to TRBJ1-1; D is possibly TRBD1 (5 bases). The TCR comes from a human donor with melanoma. CDR3 nucleotides: TGTGCCAGCCCCGGACAGAACACTGAAGCTTTCTTT. Amino acids: CASPGQNTEAFF.